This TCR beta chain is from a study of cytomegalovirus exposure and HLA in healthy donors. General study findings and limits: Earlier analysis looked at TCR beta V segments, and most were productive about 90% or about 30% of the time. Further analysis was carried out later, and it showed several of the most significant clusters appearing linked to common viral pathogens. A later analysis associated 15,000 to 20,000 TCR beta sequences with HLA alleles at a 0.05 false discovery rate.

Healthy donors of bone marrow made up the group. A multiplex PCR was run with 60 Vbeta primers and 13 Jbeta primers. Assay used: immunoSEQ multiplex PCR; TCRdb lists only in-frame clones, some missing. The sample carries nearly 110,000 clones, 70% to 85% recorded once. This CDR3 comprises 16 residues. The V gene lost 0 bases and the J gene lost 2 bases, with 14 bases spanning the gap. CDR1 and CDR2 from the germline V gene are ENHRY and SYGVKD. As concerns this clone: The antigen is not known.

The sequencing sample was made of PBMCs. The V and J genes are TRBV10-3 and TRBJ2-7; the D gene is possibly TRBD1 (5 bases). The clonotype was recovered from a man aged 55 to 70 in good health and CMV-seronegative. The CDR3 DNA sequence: TGTGCCATCAGTGAGTCGGAAACAGGACCCCCCTACGAGCAGTACTTC. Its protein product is CAISESETGPPYEQYF.